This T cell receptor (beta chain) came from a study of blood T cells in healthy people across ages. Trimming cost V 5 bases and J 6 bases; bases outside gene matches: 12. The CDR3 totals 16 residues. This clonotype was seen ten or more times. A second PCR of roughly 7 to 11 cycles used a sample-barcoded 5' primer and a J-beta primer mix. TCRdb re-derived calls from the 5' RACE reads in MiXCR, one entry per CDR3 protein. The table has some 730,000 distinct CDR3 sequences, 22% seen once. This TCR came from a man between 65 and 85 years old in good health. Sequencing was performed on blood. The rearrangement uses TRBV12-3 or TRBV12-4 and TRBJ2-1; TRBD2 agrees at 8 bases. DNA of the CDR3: TGTGCCAGCAGTGCTCCGGGACTAGTAGGAGTCAATGAGCAGTTCTTC. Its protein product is CASSAPGLVGVNEQFF.